This is a list of T cell receptor beta chains from one sample in a study of shared clonotypes between healthy human individuals. Data came from immunoSEQ multiplex PCR; TCRdb stores just in-frame clones and leaves some out. The repertoire holds fewer than 650,000 clones, with roughly four fifths as singletons. Sequenced sample: PBMCs. The source of these receptors is a woman between 35 and 50 years old in good health. Some clones in this sample may be carry-over from other donors' samples. CDR3s include the opening cysteine and the closing phenylalanine or tryptophan. The D gene is left open where the match is weak. Expanded clones get a size class; other rows say once, few or many, or leave the size out.

J,V,size,D,CDR3,DNA
TRBJ2-1,TRBV28,.,.,CASSLPGPTWSNEQFF,TGTGCCAGCAGTTTACCGGGACCAACCTGGAGTAATGAGCAGTTCTTC
TRBJ1-2,TRBV7-6,.,.,CASSLDRTEGRGYTF,TGTGCCAGCAGCTTAGACAGGACGGAGGGTCGCGGCTACACCTTC
TRBJ2-6,TRBV19,.,.,CASSPGRRSGANVLTF,TGTGCCAGTAGCCCGGGACGCAGATCTGGGGCCAACGTCCTGACTTTC
TRBJ2-7,TRBV9,.,TRBD1,CASSSHTGQGYEQYF,TGTGCCAGCAGCTCTCACACGGGACAGGGTTACGAGCAGTACTTC
TRBJ2-1,TRBV5-1,.,TRBD2,CASSPGASGSDEQFF,TGCGCCAGCAGCCCGGGGGCTAGCGGGAGCGATGAGCAGTTCTTC
TRBJ1-2,TRBV29-1,.,TRBD1,CSVGDRGYGYTF,TGCAGCGTTGGTGACAGGGGATATGGCTACACCTTC
TRBJ2-3,TRBV7-7,.,.,CASSLGLGGTDTQYF,TGTGCCAGCAGCTTAGGTTTAGGTGGCACAGATACGCAGTATTTT
TRBJ1-1,TRBV4-1,.,.,CASSQGQMNTEAFF,TGCGCCAGCAGCCAAGGTCAGATGAACACTGAAGCTTTCTTT
TRBJ2-2,TRBV7-2,.,.,CASSLNAEAGTGELFF,TGTGCCAGCAGCTTAAATGCGGAGGCGGGCACCGGGGAGCTGTTTTTT
TRBJ2-1,TRBV7-9,.,.,CASSLGGPYNEQFF,TGTGCCAGCAGCTTGGGGGGTCCGTACAATGAGCAGTTCTTC
TRBJ2-1,TRBV28,.,.,CASSRYEGRLYNEQFF,TGTGCCAGCAGCCGTTATGAGGGACGCCTCTACAATGAGCAGTTCTTC
TRBJ2-7,TRBV6-5,.,.,CASSYSRAGYEQYF,TGTGCCAGCAGTTACTCGAGGGCAGGCTACGAGCAGTACTTC
TRBJ1-1,TRBV28,.,.,CASIKQPYTEAFF,TGTGCCAGCATTAAACAGCCGTACACTGAAGCTTTCTTT
TRBJ2-5,TRBV7-9,.,TRBD1,CASSRTGVIETQYF,TGTGCCAGCAGCCGGACAGGGGTGATAGAGACCCAGTACTTC
TRBJ1-5,TRBV6-5,.,.,CASSRQRNSNQPQHF,TGTGCCAGCAGCCGACAGCGGAATAGCAATCAGCCCCAGCATTTT
TRBJ1-2,TRBV27,many,TRBD1,CASRITGGGGYTF,TGTGCCAGCAGGATCACAGGGGGGGGTGGCTACACCTTC